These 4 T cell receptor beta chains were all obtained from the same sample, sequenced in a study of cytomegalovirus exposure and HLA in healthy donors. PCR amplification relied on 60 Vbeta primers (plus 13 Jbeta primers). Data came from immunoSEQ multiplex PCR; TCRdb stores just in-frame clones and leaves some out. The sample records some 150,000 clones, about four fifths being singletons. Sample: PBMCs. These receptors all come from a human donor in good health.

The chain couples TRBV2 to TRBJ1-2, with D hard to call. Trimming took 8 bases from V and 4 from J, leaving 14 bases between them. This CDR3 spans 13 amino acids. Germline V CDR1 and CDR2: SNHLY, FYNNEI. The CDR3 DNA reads TGTGCCAGCGCTGAAGGCAGTGCCTATGGCTACACCTTC. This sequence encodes CASAEGSAYGYTF.

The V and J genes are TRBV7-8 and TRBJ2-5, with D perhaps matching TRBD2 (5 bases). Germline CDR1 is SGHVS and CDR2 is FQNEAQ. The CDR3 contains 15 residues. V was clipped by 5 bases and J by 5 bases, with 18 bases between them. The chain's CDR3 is CASSPHLLEFETQYF. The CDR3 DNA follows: TGTGCCAGCAGCCCCCACCTACTAGAGTTCGAGACCCAGTACTTC.

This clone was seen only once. The CDR3 here is CASSQEGLTGDRKKLFF. As DNA, the CDR3 is TGTGCCAGCAGCCAAGAGGGGCTTACAGGGGATCGTAAAAAACTGTTTTTT. The V and J genes are TRBV4-2 and TRBJ1-4, with TRBD1 matching over 7 bases. The J segment lost 9 bases and the V segment lost 0 bases, leaving 13 bases of the junction unmatched. The CDR3 sequence is 17 residues long. Looked up from germline, CDR1 is LGHNA and CDR2 is YNFKEQ.

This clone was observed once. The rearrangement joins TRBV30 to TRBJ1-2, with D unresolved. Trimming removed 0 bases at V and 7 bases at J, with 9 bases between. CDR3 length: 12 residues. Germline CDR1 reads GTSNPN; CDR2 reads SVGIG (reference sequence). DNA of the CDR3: TGTGCCTGGAGTGTACAAGACATTGGCTACACCTTC. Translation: CAWSVQDIGYTF. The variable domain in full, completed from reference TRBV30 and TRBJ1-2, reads SQTIHQWPATLVQPVGSPLSLECTVEGTSNPNLYWYRQAAGRGLQLLFYSVGIGQISSEVPQNLSASRPQDRQFILSSKKLLLSDSGFYLCAWSVQDIGYTFGSGTRLTVV.